This entry lists 9 T cell receptor beta chains sequenced from one sample in a study of blood T cell repertoires in COVID-19 (dated by TCRdb to between 2020 and 2021). The library came from the immunoSEQ multiplex PCR assay. As stored in TCRdb, this immuneACCESS dataset retains in-frame rearrangements with V and J assigned. A fraction of the clones does not appear; measured against another copy, unresolved V genes explain less than half of the discrepancy, and the remainder lacks a known reason. This sample gives tens of thousands of clones in total; 88% of them show up just once. The ten most abundant clones make up about 21% of the sample. The source material was peripheral blood. The receptor set was obtained from a human donor in a cohort sampled during active COVID-19.

This chain connects TRBV19 to TRBJ2-5; no clear D gene. CDR1 LNHDA and CDR2 SQIVND come from the germline V gene (reference sequence). V gave up 4 bases and J gave up 2 bases, with 14 bases separating them. The CDR3 covers 15 residues. CDR3 nucleotides: TGTGCCAGTAGTAGCTCAGTGCCCCCTCAAGAGACCCAGTACTTC. Its protein is CASSSSVPPQETQYF. The variable domain in full, with the rest retrieved from reference TRBV19 and TRBJ2-5, is DGGITQSPKYLFRKEGQNVTLSCEQNLNHDAMYWYRQDPGQGLRLIYYSQIVNDFQKGDIAEGYSVSREKKESFPLTVTSAQKNPTAFYLCASSSSVPPQETQYFGPGTRLLVL.

This clone was observed a single time. This chain connects TRBV28 to TRBJ1-4; TRBD1 matches at 9 bases. With V trimmed by 2 bases and J by 8 bases, 12 bases remained unmatched. The CDR3 sequence is 17 residues long. Germline assignment: CDR1 MDHEN and CDR2 SYDVKM. CDR3 amino acids: CASSLQGTGSIGEKLFF. DNA for the CDR3: TGTGCCAGCAGTTTACAAGGGACAGGGTCGATCGGGGAAAAACTGTTTTTT.

The V call is TRBV5-8, the J call TRBJ2-7; TRBD2 agrees at 7 bases. V gave up 0 bases and J gave up 2 bases; unmatched junction bases: 5. CDR3 size: 15 residues. Per germline, CDR1 SGHTS and CDR2 YDEGEE. This CDR3 is CASSLGLAAAYEQYF. DNA for the CDR3: TGTGCCAGCAGCTTGGGGCTAGCGGCAGCCTACGAGCAGTACTTC.

In its sample, this clone was seen once. J is TRBJ2-1 and V is TRBV5-6, with 10 bases lining up with TRBD1. The germline V gene has CDR1 SGHDT and CDR2 YYEEEE. J was trimmed by 2 bases and V by 4 bases; bases with no gene match: 12. This CDR3 spans 18 amino acids. DNA for the CDR3: TGTGCCAGCAGCGTTTGGCGGGGACAGGGGCGACCCTACAATGAGCAGTTCTTC. Encoded protein: CASSVWRGQGRPYNEQFF. Complete variable domain (other parts from reference TRBV5-6 and TRBJ2-1): DAGVTQSPTHLIKTRGQQVTLRCSPKSGHDTVSWYQQALGQGPQFIFQYYEEEERQRGNFPDRFSGHQFPNYSSELNVNALLLGDSALYLCASSVWRGQGRPYNEQFFGPGTRLTVL.

This chain uses TRBV11-2 with TRBJ2-1; 8 bases map to TRBD1. Trimming at V came to 1 base and at J to 1 base, leaving 0 bases not matched to a gene. This CDR3 is 15 amino acids long. Germline V gene lookup returns CDR1 SGHAT and CDR2 FQNNGV. The CDR3 DNA reads TGTGCCAGCAGCTTAGGACAGGGGTCCTACAATGAGCAGTTCTTC. Residues: CASSLGQGSYNEQFF.

This clone appeared a single time. This sequence joins TRBV28 and TRBJ1-3, with D tentatively TRBD1 (6 bases). V was pared by 4 bases and J by 4 bases, with 17 bases between. The V gene's germline CDR1 is MDHEN and CDR2 SYDVKM. This CDR3 comprises 16 residues. The CDR3 here is CASSSPGVGSGNTIYF. The CDR3 DNA is TGTGCCAGCAGTTCTCCAGGGGTCGGGTCGGGAAACACCATATATTTT. Complete variable domain (other parts from reference TRBV28 and TRBJ1-3): DVKVTQSSRYLVKRTGEKVFLECVQDMDHENMFWYRQDPGLGLRLIYFSYDVKMKEKGDIPEGYSVSREKKERFSLILESASTNQTSMYLCASSSPGVGSGNTIYFGEGSWLTVV.

The chain carries TRBV11-2 and TRBJ2-3, with D possibly TRBD1 on 6 matching bases. The CDR3 has 16 residues. In germline, CDR1 is SGHAT, CDR2 FQNNGV. V was pared by 1 base and J by 9 bases, with 20 bases between. The CDR3 nucleotides are TGTGCCAGCAGCTTAGGACGACACGAAGGGGACAACACGCAGTATTTT. Translation gives CASSLGRHEGDNTQYF.

This clone was counted a single time. This chain links TRBV6-5 with TRBJ1-2; tentatively, D is TRBD1 (5 bases). The CDR3 spans 15 residues. Looked up from germline, CDR1 is MNHEY and CDR2 is SVGAGI. Trimming removed 0 bases at V and 0 bases at J, with 8 bases between. CDR3 sequence reads: CASSYSGVANYGYTF. DNA of the CDR3: TGTGCCAGCAGTTACTCAGGGGTAGCTAACTATGGCTACACCTTC.

This clone was recorded once. This sequence joins TRBV19 and TRBJ2-2; TRBD2 aligns across 7 bases. Unmatched junction bases numbered 7, after V lost 5 bases and J lost 1 base. The CDR3 is 16 amino acids. CDR1 and CDR2 (germline): LNHDA, SQIVND (reference sequence). The CDR3 protein is CASSSQAGVNTGELFF. CDR3 in DNA: TGTGCCAGTAGTTCCCAGGCGGGAGTGAACACCGGGGAGCTGTTTTTT.